Listed here are 8 T cell receptor beta chains from one sample, sequenced in a study of OX40 agonist ivuxolimab in advanced cancers. Data came from immunoSEQ multiplex PCR; TCRdb stores just in-frame clones and leaves some out. Of about 89,000 clones listed, approximately 91% are singletons. The sequencing here drew on CD4+ or CD8+ T cells sorted from blood, taken in a trial of the OX40 agonist ivuxolimab. The receptors stem from an adult with an advanced solid tumor such as melanoma, head and neck, liver or kidney cancer.

The J gene is TRBJ1-5, the V gene TRBV11-2, with 8 bases lining up with TRBD1. Germline CDR1 reads SGHAT; CDR2 reads FQNNGV. V trimming: 5 bases; J trimming: 0 bases; junction bases outside the gene matches: 6. The CDR3 totals 16 residues. CDR3 bases: TGTGCCAGCAGCCAAGGACAGGGCCTTAGCAATCAGCCCCAGCATTTT. Protein product: CASSQGQGLSNQPQHF.

This clone was detected a few times. The chain links TRBV2 to TRBJ1-1; D is possibly TRBD1 (5 bases). The V end was cut by 3 bases, the J end by 8 bases, with 7 bases between. The CDR3 has 11 residues. Germline CDR1 SNHLY, CDR2 FYNNEI. CDR3 sequence reads: CASSETAEAFF. DNA of the CDR3: TGTGCCAGCAGTGAGACAGCCGAAGCTTTCTTT.

The chain has TRBV18 and TRBJ2-5; 10 bases map to TRBD2. Germline trimming cut 3 bases from V and 5 bases from J; bases unmatched to any gene: 6. CDR1 KGHSH and CDR2 LQKENI come from the germline V gene. CDR3 length: 15 amino acids. CDR3 sequence reads: CASSPPGLAYETQYF. For the CDR3, the DNA is TGTGCCAGCTCACCGCCGGGACTAGCGTATGAGACCCAGTACTTC. Based on the CDR3 plus reference TRBV18 and TRBJ2-5, the full variable domain is NAGVMQNPRHLVRRRGQEARLRCSPMKGHSHVYWYRQLPEEGLKFMVYLQKENIIDESGMPKERFSAEFPKEGPSILRIQQVVRGDSAAYFCASSPPGLAYETQYFGPGTRLLVL.

V gene TRBV28 combines with J gene TRBJ2-3; TRBD1 aligns across 11 bases. This CDR3 is built from 16 residues. Germline V gene sequence: CDR1 MDHEN, CDR2 SYDVKM. The ends lost 3 bases at V and 0 bases at J; junction bases unmatched: 2. The CDR3 protein is CASSFRDRGSTDTQYF. The CDR3 DNA reads TGTGCCAGCAGTTTCCGGGACAGGGGGAGCACAGATACGCAGTATTTT.

The V call is TRBV19, the J call TRBJ2-5; TRBD1 matches 7 bases. The germline CDR1 and CDR2 sequences are LNHDA and SQIVND (reference sequence). The CDR3 runs 15 residues. Trimming at V came to 3 bases and at J to 3 bases, leaving 7 bases not matched to a gene. In DNA form, the CDR3 reads TGTGCCAGTAGTATCACGGGAACAGGGGAAGAGACCCAGTACTTC. It codes for CASSITGTGEETQYF.

CDR3 region: CASSSRQLSYGYTF. The CDR3 DNA sequence: TGTGCCAGTAGTAGTCGTCAGCTAAGCTATGGCTACACCTTC. V and J are TRBV19 and TRBJ1-2, with D unclear. Trimming shortened V by 4 bases and J by 4 bases, and 13 bases separated the two germline ends. Per germline, CDR1 LNHDA and CDR2 SQIVND (reference sequence). The CDR3 contains 14 residues.

V and J are TRBV28 and TRBJ2-7, with unresolved D. The CDR3 is 13 amino acids. The germline V gene encodes CDR1 MDHEN and CDR2 SYDVKM. The V end was cut by 5 bases, the J end by 2 bases, with 10 bases between. As DNA, the CDR3 is TGTGCCAGCAGTCCCGACATGACCTACGAGCAGTACTTC. It codes for CASSPDMTYEQYF.

The chain links TRBV29-1 to TRBJ2-1; 7 bases are a match to TRBD2. Germline V gene data show CDR1 as SQVTM and CDR2 as ANQGSEA. The CDR3 has 11 amino acids. CDR3 in amino acids: CKGLTYNEQFF. The CDR3 DNA sequence: TGCAAGGGACTAACCTACAATGAGCAGTTCTTC.